Described below is a single T cell receptor (beta chain) sequence and its context. Participants were aged 18 to 89 years, lived in roughly 23 US areas, and enrolled virtually. The data are from a study of blood T cell repertoires in COVID-19. Study-wide background: Sources were T cells, B-cell-depleted T cells, or PBMCs; the material itself was cDNA or gDNA.

The data were produced by immunoSEQ multiplex PCR, yet TCRdb's version contains in-frame clones alone and is incomplete. Here the sample spans 300,000 to 400,000 clones, approximately 90% being singletons. The V segment lost 6 bases and the J segment 6 bases; nucleotides outside the gene matches: 8. The germline V gene encodes CDR1 MNHEY and CDR2 SVGAGI. CDR3 length: 14 amino acids. This receptor was identified in a young woman who had recovered from COVID-19. V gene TRBV6-5 combines with J gene TRBJ1-1; TRBD1 matches 9 bases. Sequencing was performed on PBMCs or T cells enriched from blood (not recorded which). CDR3 residues: CASSQGQGWPEAFF. In DNA form, the CDR3 reads TGTGCCAGCAGCCAGGGACAGGGCTGGCCTGAAGCTTTCTTT.